Presented here are 12 T cell receptor beta chains from one specimen sequenced in a study of shared clonotypes between healthy human individuals. This table comes from immunoSEQ multiplex PCR, and its TCRdb copy is limited to in-frame clones, with some not included. In the table there are 1.5 million to 2.5 million clones, roughly 95% of which are singletons. Positively selected for CCR7, the CD45RO-negative cells used as naive CD8 cells excluded terminally differentiated effector memory CD45RA+ cells. The sequencing sample was made of naive CD8+ T cells sorted from blood. The receptor set was obtained from a man between 18 and 29 years old in good health.

A word on this clone: This sample includes further DNA sequences coding for the same CDR3. This sequence joins TRBV6-5 and TRBJ1-1, with D possibly TRBD1 on 5 matching bases. Between the trimmed V and J ends, which lost 6 bases and 2 bases, there was a span of 10 bases. Germline-derived CDR1 and CDR2 are MNHEY and SVGAGI. The CDR3 runs to 13 residues. CDR3 coding DNA: TGTGCCAGCAGCTTGACAGACAACACTGAAGCTTTCTTT. Protein product: CASSLTDNTEAFF.

The sample holds a few counts of this clone. V usage is TRBV10-1 and J usage is TRBJ2-7; 9 positions match TRBD1. V lost 2 bases to trimming and J lost 6 bases; unmatched junction nucleotides: 2. Looked up from germline, CDR1 is WNHNN and CDR2 is SYGVQD (reference sequence). This CDR3 contains 13 residues. The CDR3 DNA follows: TGCGCCAGCAGTGAGGGGGACAGGGCCGAGCAGTACTTC. Amino acid sequence: CASSEGDRAEQYF.

The chain has TRBV19 and TRBJ2-7; TRBD2 matches 7 bases. CDR1 is LNHDA and CDR2 is SQIVND in the germline V gene (reference sequence). Trimming cost V 8 bases and J 1 base; bases outside gene matches: 5. The CDR3 totals 13 residues. CDR3 DNA sequence: TGTGCCAGTGGGGATAGCGGGTCCTACGAGCAGTACTTC. It encodes CASGDSGSYEQYF.

About this clone: Other nucleotide sequences in the sample specify the same CDR3. The V gene is TRBV27, the J gene TRBJ1-1; 11 positions agree with TRBD1. Per the germline V gene, CDR1 is MNHEY and CDR2 is SMNVEV (reference sequence). The trim removed 7 bases at V and 1 base at J, leaving 2 bases unmatched. The CDR3 sequence is 14 residues long. In DNA form, the CDR3 reads TGTGCCAGCACCGGACAGGGGGCGAACACTGAAGCTTTCTTT. Translated, it gives CASTGQGANTEAFF.

This sequence joins TRBV27 and TRBJ2-7; 10 nucleotides agree with TRBD2. V was clipped by 3 bases and J by 0 bases; unmatched bases: 2. The CDR3 loop spans 15 amino acids. The germline gives CDR1 MNHEY, CDR2 SMNVEV (reference sequence). Written as DNA, the CDR3 is TGTGCCAGCAGTTTTAGCGGGAGGTACTCCTACGAGCAGTACTTC. This translates into CASSFSGRYSYEQYF.

This clone appeared once. The rearrangement links TRBV10-3 to TRBJ1-5; D unclear. CDR1 and CDR2 from the germline V gene are ENHRY and SYGVKD. The CDR3 contains 15 residues. V was shortened by 0 bases and J by 3 bases, with 9 bases between the two germline ends. The CDR3 sequence is CAISESDGLNQPQHF. The CDR3, as DNA: TGTGCCATCAGTGAGTCGGACGGGCTCAATCAGCCCCAGCATTTT.

The chain combines TRBV7-2 with TRBJ2-3; a weak D match, TRBD2 (6 bases). Trimming shortened V by 8 bases and J by 2 bases, and 11 bases separated the two germline ends. Germline values: CDR1 SGHTA, CDR2 FQGNSA. The CDR3 sequence is 13 residues long. CDR3 sequence reads: CASAGGVTDTQYF. The CDR3 DNA reads TGTGCCAGCGCGGGCGGGGTCACAGATACGCAGTATTTT.

This clone was seen only once. This chain links TRBV7-8 with TRBJ2-1; D not resolved. The CDR3 length is 16 residues. Germline loops: CDR1 SGHVS, CDR2 FQNEAQ. V was clipped by 1 base and J by 2 bases, with 12 bases between them. CDR3: CASSLGPPDPYNEQFF. The CDR3, as DNA: TGTGCCAGCAGCTTAGGGCCCCCCGATCCCTACAATGAGCAGTTCTTC.

This clone appeared once. Different DNA sequences within this sample yield the same CDR3. V and J are TRBV5-6 and TRBJ1-1; D may be TRBD1 (5 bases). The length of the CDR3 is 15 residues. CDR1 and CDR2 from the germline V gene are SGHDT and YYEEEE. Trimming shortened V by 0 bases and J by 0 bases, and 9 bases separated the two germline ends. CDR3 residues: CASSLGGRLNTEAFF. The CDR3 DNA sequence: TGTGCCAGCAGCTTGGGGGGACGGTTGAACACTGAAGCTTTCTTT.

The V call is TRBV7-9, the J call TRBJ2-1; D is uncertain. V gave up 7 bases and J gave up 0 bases, with 13 bases separating them. Germline lookup yields CDR1 SEHNR and CDR2 FQNEAQ (reference sequence). The CDR3 runs to 15 residues. CDR3 nucleotide sequence: TGTGCCAGCACGCCTAGAAGTAGCTCCTACAATGAGCAGTTCTTC. The encoded protein is CASTPRSSSYNEQFF.

V gene TRBV11-2 combines with J gene TRBJ2-7; D is unclear. Germline V gene lookup returns CDR1 SGHAT and CDR2 FQNNGV. Trimming shortened V by 5 bases and J by 3 bases, and 8 bases separated the two germline ends. This CDR3 contains 12 residues. CDR3 in amino acids: CASSRAGYEQYF. CDR3 DNA sequence: TGTGCCAGCAGCCGGGCTGGCTACGAGCAGTACTTC.

This chain connects TRBV15 to TRBJ2-2; D is perhaps TRBD1 (5 bases). CDR1 is LNHNV and CDR2 is YYDKDF in the germline V gene (reference sequence). The CDR3 contains 15 residues. V was pared by 0 bases and J by 7 bases, with 12 bases between. CDR3 DNA sequence: TGTGCCACCAGCAGAGATTGGTCAGGGCGCGGGGAGCTGTTTTTT. Its translation: CATSRDWSGRGELFF.